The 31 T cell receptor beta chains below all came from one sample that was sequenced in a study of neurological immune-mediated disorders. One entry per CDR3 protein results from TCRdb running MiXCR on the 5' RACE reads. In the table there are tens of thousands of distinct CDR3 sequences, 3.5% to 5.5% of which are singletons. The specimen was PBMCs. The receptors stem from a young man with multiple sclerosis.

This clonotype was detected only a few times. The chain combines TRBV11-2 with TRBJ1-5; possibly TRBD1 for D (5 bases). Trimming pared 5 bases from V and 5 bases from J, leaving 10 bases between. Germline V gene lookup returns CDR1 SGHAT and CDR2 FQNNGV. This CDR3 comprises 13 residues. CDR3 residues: CASSLVGDQPQHF. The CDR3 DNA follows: TGTGCCAGCAGCCTTGTGGGGGATCAGCCCCAGCATTTT.

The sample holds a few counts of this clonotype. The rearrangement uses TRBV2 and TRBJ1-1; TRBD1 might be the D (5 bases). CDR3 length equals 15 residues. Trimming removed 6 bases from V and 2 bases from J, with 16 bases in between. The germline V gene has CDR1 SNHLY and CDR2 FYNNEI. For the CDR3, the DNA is TGTGCCAGCAGCCCGTCTCCGGGACGTAACACTGAAGCTTTCTTT. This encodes CASSPSPGRNTEAFF. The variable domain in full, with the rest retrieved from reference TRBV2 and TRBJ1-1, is EPEVTQTPSHQVTQMGQEVILRCVPISNHLYFYWYRQILGQKVEFLVSFYNNEISEKSEIFDDQFSVERPDGSNFTLKIRSTKLEDSAMYFCASSPSPGRNTEAFFGQGTRLTVV.

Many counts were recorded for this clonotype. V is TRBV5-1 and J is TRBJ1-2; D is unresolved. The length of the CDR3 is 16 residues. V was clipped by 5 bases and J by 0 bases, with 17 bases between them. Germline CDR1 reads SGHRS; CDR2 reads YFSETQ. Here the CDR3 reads CASRKGDDPANYGYTF. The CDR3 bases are TGCGCCAGCAGAAAAGGAGACGACCCAGCTAACTATGGCTACACCTTC. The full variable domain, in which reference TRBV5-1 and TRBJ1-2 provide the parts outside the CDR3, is KAGVTQTPRYLIKTRGQQVTLSCSPISGHRSVSWYQQTPGQGLQFLFEYFSETQRNKGNFPGRFSGRQFSNSRSEMNVSTLELGDSALYLCASRKGDDPANYGYTFGSGTRLTVV.

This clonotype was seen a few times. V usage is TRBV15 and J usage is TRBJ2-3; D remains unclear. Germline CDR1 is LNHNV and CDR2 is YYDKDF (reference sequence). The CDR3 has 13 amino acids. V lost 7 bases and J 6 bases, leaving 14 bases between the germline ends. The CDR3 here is CATTQTTGDTQYF. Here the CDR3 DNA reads TGTGCCACCACCCAAACAACCGGGGATACGCAGTATTTT.

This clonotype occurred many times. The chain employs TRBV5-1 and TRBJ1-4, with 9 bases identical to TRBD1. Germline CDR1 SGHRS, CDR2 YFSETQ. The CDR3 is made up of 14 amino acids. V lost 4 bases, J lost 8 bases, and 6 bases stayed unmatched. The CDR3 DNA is TGCGCCAGCAGCCAGGGACAGGGATGGGAAAAACTGTTTTTT. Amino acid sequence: CASSQGQGWEKLFF.

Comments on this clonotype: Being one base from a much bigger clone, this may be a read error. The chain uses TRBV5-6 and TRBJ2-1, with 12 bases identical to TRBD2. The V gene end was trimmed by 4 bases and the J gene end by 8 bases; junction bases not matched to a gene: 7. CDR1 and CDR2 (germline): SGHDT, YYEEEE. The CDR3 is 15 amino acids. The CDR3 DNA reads TGTGCCAGCAGCCGGACTAGCGGGGTGTTCTATGAGCAGTTCTTC. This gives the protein CASSRTSGVFYEQFF. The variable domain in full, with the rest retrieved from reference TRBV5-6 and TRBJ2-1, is DAGVTQSPTHLIKTRGQQVTLRCSPKSGHDTVSWYQQALGQGPQFIFQYYEEEERQRGNFPDRFSGHQFPNYSSELNVNALLLGDSALYLCASSRTSGVFYEQFFGPGTRLTVL.

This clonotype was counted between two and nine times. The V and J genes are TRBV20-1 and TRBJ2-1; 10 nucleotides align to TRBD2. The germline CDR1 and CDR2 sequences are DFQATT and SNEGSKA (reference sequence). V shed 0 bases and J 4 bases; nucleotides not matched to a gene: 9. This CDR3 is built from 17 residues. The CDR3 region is CSARDWVSGGLYNEQFF. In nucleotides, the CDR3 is TGCAGTGCTAGAGATTGGGTTAGCGGGGGGTTGTACAATGAGCAGTTCTTC.

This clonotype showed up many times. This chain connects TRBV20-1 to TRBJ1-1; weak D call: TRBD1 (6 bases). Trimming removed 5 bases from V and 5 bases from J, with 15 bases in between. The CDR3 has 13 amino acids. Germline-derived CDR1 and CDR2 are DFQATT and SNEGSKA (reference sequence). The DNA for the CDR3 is TGCAGTGCTGAAAAAAGACAGGAAACTGAAGCTTTCTTT. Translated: CSAEKRQETEAFF.

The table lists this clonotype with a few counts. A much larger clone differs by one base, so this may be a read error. The chain's CDR3 is CASATGIKTEAFF. As DNA, the CDR3 is TGCGCCAGCGCGACAGGGATTAAGACTGAAGCTTTCTTT. This chain links TRBV5-1 with TRBJ1-1; 7 bases are shared with TRBD1. This CDR3 contains 13 residues. CDR1 and CDR2 (germline): SGHRS, YFSETQ. Losses at the gene ends were 7 bases for V and 5 bases for J; bases not matched to a gene: 8.

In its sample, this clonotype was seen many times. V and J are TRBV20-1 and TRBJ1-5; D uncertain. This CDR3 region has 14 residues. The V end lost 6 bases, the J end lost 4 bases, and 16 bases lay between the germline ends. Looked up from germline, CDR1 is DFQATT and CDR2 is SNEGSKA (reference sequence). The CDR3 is CSASLGRTNQPQHF. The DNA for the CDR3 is TGCAGTGCAAGCCTTGGCAGGACGAATCAGCCCCAGCATTTT.

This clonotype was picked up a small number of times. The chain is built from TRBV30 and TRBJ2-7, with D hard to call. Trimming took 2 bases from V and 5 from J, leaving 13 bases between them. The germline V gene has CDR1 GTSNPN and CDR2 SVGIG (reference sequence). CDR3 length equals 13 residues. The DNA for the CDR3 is TGTGCCTGGAGTTACGGGCCTTTGAACGAGCAGTACTTC. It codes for CAWSYGPLNEQYF.

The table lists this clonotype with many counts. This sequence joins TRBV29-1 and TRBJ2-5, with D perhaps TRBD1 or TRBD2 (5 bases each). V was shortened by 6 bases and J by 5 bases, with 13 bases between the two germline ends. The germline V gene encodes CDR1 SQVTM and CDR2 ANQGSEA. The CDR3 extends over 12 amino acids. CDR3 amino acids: CSVKGTGETQYF. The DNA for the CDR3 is TGCAGCGTGAAGGGGACCGGGGAGACCCAGTACTTC. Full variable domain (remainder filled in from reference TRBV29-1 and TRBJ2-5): SAVISQKPSRDICQRGTSLTIQCQVDSQVTMMFWYRQQPGQSLTLIATANQGSEATYESGFVIDKFPISRPNLTFSTLTVSNMSPEDSSIYLCSVKGTGETQYFGPGTRLLVL.

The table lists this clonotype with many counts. CDR3 protein: CSARDPYSLADTQYF. DNA of the CDR3: TGCAGTGCTAGAGATCCCTACTCGCTGGCAGATACGCAGTATTTT. This chain connects TRBV20-1 to TRBJ2-3; D gene unclear. The germline V gene has CDR1 DFQATT and CDR2 SNEGSKA (reference sequence). V shed 0 bases and J shed 4 bases, with 14 bases lying between them. CDR3 length: 15 amino acids.

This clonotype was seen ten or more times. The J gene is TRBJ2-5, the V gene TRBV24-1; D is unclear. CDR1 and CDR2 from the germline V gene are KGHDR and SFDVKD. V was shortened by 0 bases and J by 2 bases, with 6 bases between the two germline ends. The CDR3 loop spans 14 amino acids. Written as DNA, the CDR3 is TGTGCCACCAGTGATTTGTCAGGTCAAGAGACCCAGTACTTC. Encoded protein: CATSDLSGQETQYF.

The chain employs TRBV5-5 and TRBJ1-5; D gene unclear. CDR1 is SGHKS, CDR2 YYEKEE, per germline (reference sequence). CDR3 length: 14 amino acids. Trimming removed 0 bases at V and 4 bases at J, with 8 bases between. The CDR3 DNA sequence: TGTGCCAGCAGCTTGGCCCAATTTAATCAGCCCCAGCATTTT. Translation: CASSLAQFNQPQHF.

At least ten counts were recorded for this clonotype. CDR3 region: CASSPPPQLSGANVLTF. Here the CDR3 DNA reads TGCGCCAGCAGCCCCCCTCCCCAGCTCTCTGGGGCCAACGTCCTGACTTTC. The J gene is TRBJ2-6, the V gene TRBV4-1; no clear D. The length of the CDR3 is 17 residues. The ends were cut back, 4 bases at V and 0 bases at J, with 13 bases in the middle. CDR1 is MGHRA and CDR2 is YSYEKL in the germline V gene.

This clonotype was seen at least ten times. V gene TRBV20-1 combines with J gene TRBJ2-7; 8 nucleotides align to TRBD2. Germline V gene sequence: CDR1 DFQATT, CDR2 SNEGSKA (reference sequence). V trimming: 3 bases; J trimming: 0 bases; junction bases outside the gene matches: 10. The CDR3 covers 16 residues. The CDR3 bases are TGCAGTGCTAGCGGGGGAGCGGGGGCCCGCTCCTACGAGCAGTACTTC. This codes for CSASGGAGARSYEQYF.

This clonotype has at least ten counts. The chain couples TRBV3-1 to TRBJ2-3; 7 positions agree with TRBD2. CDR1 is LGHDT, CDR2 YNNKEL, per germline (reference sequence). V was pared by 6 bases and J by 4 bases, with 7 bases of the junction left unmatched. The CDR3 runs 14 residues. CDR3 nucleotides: TGTGCCAGCAGTCAGGCGGGGGACGCAGATACGCAGTATTTT. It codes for CASSQAGDADTQYF.

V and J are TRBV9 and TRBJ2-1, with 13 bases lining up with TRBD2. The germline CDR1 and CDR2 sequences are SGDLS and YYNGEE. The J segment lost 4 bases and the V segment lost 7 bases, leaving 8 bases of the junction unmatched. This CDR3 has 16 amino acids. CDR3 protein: CASRTSGGHDYNEQFF. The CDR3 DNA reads TGTGCCAGCCGGACTAGCGGGGGCCACGATTACAATGAGCAGTTCTTC.

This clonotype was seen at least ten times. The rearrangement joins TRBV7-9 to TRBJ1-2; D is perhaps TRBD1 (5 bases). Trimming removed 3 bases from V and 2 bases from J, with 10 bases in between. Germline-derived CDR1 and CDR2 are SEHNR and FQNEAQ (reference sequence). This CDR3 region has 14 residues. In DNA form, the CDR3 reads TGTGCCAGCAGCTTCGGGACGGTAAACTATGGCTACACCTTC. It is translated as CASSFGTVNYGYTF.

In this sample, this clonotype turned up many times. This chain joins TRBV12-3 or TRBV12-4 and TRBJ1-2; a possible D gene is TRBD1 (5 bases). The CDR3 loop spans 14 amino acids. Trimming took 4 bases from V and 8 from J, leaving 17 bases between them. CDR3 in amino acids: CASSSSGKGSGYTF. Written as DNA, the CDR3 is TGTGCCAGCAGTTCCTCTGGGAAGGGGTCCGGCTACACCTTC.

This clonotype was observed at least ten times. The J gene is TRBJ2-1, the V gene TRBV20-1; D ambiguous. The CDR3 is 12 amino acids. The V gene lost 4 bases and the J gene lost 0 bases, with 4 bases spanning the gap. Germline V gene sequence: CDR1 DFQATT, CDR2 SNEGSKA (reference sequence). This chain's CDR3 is CSATSSYNEQFF. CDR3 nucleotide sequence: TGCAGTGCTACGAGCTCCTACAATGAGCAGTTCTTC.

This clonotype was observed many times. CDR3 in DNA: TGCGCCAGCAGCGCGGGACAGATGAACACTGAAGCTTTCTTT. This encodes CASSAGQMNTEAFF. The chain employs TRBV5-1 and TRBJ1-1; 7 positions agree with TRBD1. The CDR3 extends over 14 amino acids. The trim removed 4 bases at V and 0 bases at J, leaving 3 bases unmatched. From germline, CDR1 is SGHRS and CDR2 YFSETQ.

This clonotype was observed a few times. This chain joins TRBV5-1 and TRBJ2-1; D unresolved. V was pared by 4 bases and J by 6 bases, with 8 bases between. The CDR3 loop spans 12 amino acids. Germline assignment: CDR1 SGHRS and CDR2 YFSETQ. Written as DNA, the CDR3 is TGCGCCAGCAGCGTAACTACCAATGAGCAGTTCTTC. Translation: CASSVTTNEQFF. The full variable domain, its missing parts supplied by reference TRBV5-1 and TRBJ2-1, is KAGVTQTPRYLIKTRGQQVTLSCSPISGHRSVSWYQQTPGQGLQFLFEYFSETQRNKGNFPGRFSGRQFSNSRSEMNVSTLELGDSALYLCASSVTTNEQFFGPGTRLTVL.

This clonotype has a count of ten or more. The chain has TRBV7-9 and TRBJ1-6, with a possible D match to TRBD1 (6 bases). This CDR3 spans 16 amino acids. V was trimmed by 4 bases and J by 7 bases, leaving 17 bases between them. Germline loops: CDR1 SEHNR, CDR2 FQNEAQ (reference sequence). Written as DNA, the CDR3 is TGTGCCAGCAGCTCCCCCGGACAGCGTCAGAATTCACCCCTCCACTTT. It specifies CASSSPGQRQNSPLHF. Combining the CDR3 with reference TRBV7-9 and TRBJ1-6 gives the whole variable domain DTGVSQNPRHKITKRGQNVTFRCDPISEHNRLYWYRQTLGQGPEFLTYFQNEAQLEKSRLLSDRFSAERPKGSFSTLEIQRTEQGDSAMYLCASSSPGQRQNSPLHFGNGTRLTVT.

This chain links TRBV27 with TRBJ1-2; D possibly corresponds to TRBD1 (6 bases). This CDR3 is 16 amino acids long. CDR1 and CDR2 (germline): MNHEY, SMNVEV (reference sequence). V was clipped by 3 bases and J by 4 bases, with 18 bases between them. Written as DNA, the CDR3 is TGTGCCAGCAGTTTTGGGGGGGGGCGTCTTCCCTATGGCTACACCTTC. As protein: CASSFGGGRLPYGYTF.

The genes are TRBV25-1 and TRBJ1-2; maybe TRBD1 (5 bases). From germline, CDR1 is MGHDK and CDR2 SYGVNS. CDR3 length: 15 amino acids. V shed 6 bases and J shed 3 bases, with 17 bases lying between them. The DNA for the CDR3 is TGTGCCAGCAGCAAGCCGGGGGTGGGGGACTATGGCTACACCTTC. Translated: CASSKPGVGDYGYTF.

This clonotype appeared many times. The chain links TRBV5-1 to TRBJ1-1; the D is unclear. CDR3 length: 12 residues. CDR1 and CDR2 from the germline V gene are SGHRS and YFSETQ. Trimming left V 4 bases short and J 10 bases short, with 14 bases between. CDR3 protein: CASSPGGIGAFF. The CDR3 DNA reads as TGCGCCAGCAGCCCCGGCGGCATCGGAGCTTTCTTT.

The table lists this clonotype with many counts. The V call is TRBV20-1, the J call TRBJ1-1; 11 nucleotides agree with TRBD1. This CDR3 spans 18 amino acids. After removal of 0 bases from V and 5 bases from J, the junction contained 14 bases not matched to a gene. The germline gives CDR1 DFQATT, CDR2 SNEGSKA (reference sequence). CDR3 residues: CSARDLVTGGTGGTEAFF. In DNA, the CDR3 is TGCAGTGCTAGAGATTTGGTTACTGGAGGGACAGGGGGGACTGAAGCTTTCTTT.

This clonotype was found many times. For the CDR3, the DNA is TGTGCCAGCTCACCGCGACCGGGACAGGGAGGCTACAATGAGCAGTTCTTC. This gives the protein CASSPRPGQGGYNEQFF. The chain recombines TRBV18 with TRBJ2-1; 9 positions match TRBD1. Per the germline V gene, CDR1 is KGHSH and CDR2 is LQKENI. V lost 3 bases, J lost 3 bases, and 9 bases stayed unmatched. The CDR3 loop spans 17 amino acids.

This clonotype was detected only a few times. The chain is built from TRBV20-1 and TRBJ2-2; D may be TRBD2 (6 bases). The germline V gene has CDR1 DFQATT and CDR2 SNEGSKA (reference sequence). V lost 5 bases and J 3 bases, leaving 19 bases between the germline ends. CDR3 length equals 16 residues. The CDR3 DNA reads TGCAGTGCTCGGGGAGTGGCGGGGAGATACACCGGGGAGCTGTTTTTT. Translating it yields CSARGVAGRYTGELFF.